Below, 10 T cell receptor beta chains from the same sample are listed, as sequenced in a study of T cell responses to AZD1222 COVID-19 vaccine. Libraries were prepared by immunoSEQ multiplex PCR; TCRdb keeps only in-frame clonotypes and omits some of them. In the table there are approximately 94,000 clones, around 90% of which are singletons. Sample: peripheral blood, taken on day 0 of AZD1222 vaccination. The source of these receptors is an adult in good health.

This chain connects TRBV28 to TRBJ2-7; a possible D gene is TRBD1 (6 bases). Germline values: CDR1 MDHEN, CDR2 SYDVKM. The CDR3 sequence is 14 residues long. V was pared by 2 bases and J by 1 base, with 9 bases between. The CDR3 DNA follows: TGTGCCAGCAGTTTAAGCAGGGGATCCTACGAGCAGTACTTC. It codes for CASSLSRGSYEQYF.

The chain employs TRBV7-8 and TRBJ1-1; no clear D gene. CDR3 length equals 15 residues. V shed 5 bases and J shed 0 bases, with 13 bases lying between them. From germline, CDR1 is SGHVS and CDR2 FQNEAQ. CDR3 bases: TGTGCCAGCAGCACATCCCCAATTATGAACACTGAAGCTTTCTTT. Translated, it gives CASSTSPIMNTEAFF.

This clone has just one count. The chain combines TRBV25-1 with TRBJ2-7; perhaps TRBD1 as D (6 bases). This CDR3 is 15 amino acids long. Germline lookup yields CDR1 MGHDK and CDR2 SYGVNS. Trimming pared 2 bases from V and 2 bases from J, leaving 13 bases between. The CDR3, as DNA: TGTGCCAGCAGTGAAGTCACAGGGAAACCCTACGAGCAGTACTTC. Its translation is CASSEVTGKPYEQYF.

The V call is TRBV5-4, the J call TRBJ1-1; D unresolved. Between the trimmed V and J ends, which lost 0 bases and 0 bases, there was a span of 9 bases. The CDR3 has 15 amino acids. The V gene's germline CDR1 is SGHNT and CDR2 YYREEE (reference sequence). The CDR3 DNA reads as TGTGCCAGCAGCTTGGGTTTTGGGATGAACACTGAAGCTTTCTTT. Translated, it gives CASSLGFGMNTEAFF. The whole variable domain, filled in from reference TRBV5-4 and TRBJ1-1, reads ETGVTQSPTHLIKTRGQQVTLRCSSQSGHNTVSWYQQALGQGPQFIFQYYREEENGRGNFPPRFSGLQFPNYSSELNVNALELDDSALYLCASSLGFGMNTEAFFGQGTRLTVV.

The table lists this clone with a count of one. J is TRBJ2-3 and V is TRBV7-2, with D unresolved. The germline V and J ends were trimmed by 3 bases and 2 bases, with 9 bases remaining between them. The CDR3 extends over 14 amino acids. Germline V CDR1 and CDR2: SGHTA, FQGNSA. The CDR3 is CASSFDTNTDTQYF. The CDR3 DNA follows: TGTGCCAGCAGCTTCGACACCAACACAGATACGCAGTATTTT.

The chain uses TRBV5-1 and TRBJ2-2; 10 positions agree with TRBD2. V trimming: 0 bases; J trimming: 6 bases; junction bases outside the gene matches: 8. The length of the CDR3 is 17 residues. Germline V gene lookup returns CDR1 SGHRS and CDR2 YFSETQ. CDR3 nucleotide sequence: TGCGCCAGCAGCTTGGTCCTAGCGGGAGAAGGGGCCGGGGAGCTGTTTTTT. This encodes CASSLVLAGEGAGELFF.

This chain links TRBV30 with TRBJ1-3; D is possibly TRBD1 (6 bases). Germline-derived CDR1 and CDR2 are GTSNPN and SVGIG (reference sequence). The V end lost 0 bases, the J end lost 4 bases, and 19 bases lay between the germline ends. The CDR3 is 17 amino acids. The CDR3 region has the DNA TGTGCCTGGAGTGTACAGGGTAACCCGGGGATCGGAAACACCATATATTTT. Its translation: CAWSVQGNPGIGNTIYF.

The rearrangement joins TRBV28 to TRBJ1-2; D unclear. The CDR3 spans 12 residues. The V and J ends lost 3 bases and 2 bases respectively, with 4 bases between them. Germline V lookup: CDR1 MDHEN, CDR2 SYDVKM. The CDR3 nucleotides are TGTGCCAGCAGTTTTCAAAACTATGGCTACACCTTC. Translated, it gives CASSFQNYGYTF.

The chain joins TRBV6-5 to TRBJ1-6, with D perhaps TRBD1 (5 bases). Germline V CDR1 and CDR2: MNHEY, SVGAGI. V was pared by 0 bases and J by 7 bases, with 10 bases between. The CDR3 is made up of 15 amino acids. The CDR3 sequence is CASSYSRQGNSPLHF. CDR3 DNA: TGTGCCAGCAGTTACTCGCGGCAGGGCAATTCACCCCTCCACTTT.

The chain combines TRBV12-3 or TRBV12-4 with TRBJ1-1; D not certain. The CDR3 length is 12 residues. Trimming left V 3 bases short and J 9 bases short, with 11 bases between. The CDR3 loop is CASSLVRGKAFF. CDR3 coding DNA: TGTGCCAGCAGTTTGGTCCGGGGTAAAGCTTTCTTT.